These T cell receptor beta chains were read from a single sample in a study of T cell responses to AZD1222 COVID-19 vaccine. Method: immunoSEQ multiplex PCR; TCRdb's copy keeps in-frame clones and lacks some. The table has roughly 140,000 clones, roughly 80% seen once; the top ten hold around 4.1%. Sequences were derived from peripheral blood, sampled on day 0 of MenACWY control vaccination. The source is an adult in good health. Each CDR3 is given with its conserved first and last residue. The D gene is left open where the match is weak. Rows may omit the clone size; those that give it use once, few, many or a size class.

TRBV5-1	NA	TRBJ2-7	NA	TGCGCCAGCAGCTTGGAGGGACACATCGAGCAGTACTTC	CASSLEGHIEQYF
TRBV18	NA	TRBJ1-2	NA	TGTGCCAGCTCACCTGGGGCGGGCCTCTATGGCTACACCTTC	CASSPGAGLYGYTF
TRBV3-1/TRBV3-2	NA	TRBJ2-6	NA	TGTGCCAGCAGCCTCCGGGGGCTACTCCTCTCTGGGGCCAACGTCCTGACTTTC	CASSLRGLLLSGANVLTF
TRBV29-1	NA	TRBJ1-4	NA	TGCAGCGTTAGGACAGCGGTTAATGAAAAACTGTTTTTT	CSVRTAVNEKLFF
TRBV7-6	once	TRBJ2-3	NA	TGTGCCAGCAGTCCGGCCCTCACAGATACGCAGTATTTT	CASSPALTDTQYF
TRBV7-9	NA	TRBJ2-7	NA	TGTGCCAGCAGCTTAGCGAACTACGAGCAGTACTTC	CASSLANYEQYF
TRBV2	NA	TRBJ2-7	NA	TGTGCCAGCATCGGGGACCGACACGCTCCCGAGCAGTACTTC	CASIGDRHAPEQYF
TRBV5-5	NA	TRBJ2-5	NA	TGTGCCAGCAGCTTGCGGGGCCCCAAAGAGACCCAGTACTTC	CASSLRGPKETQYF
TRBV7-2	NA	TRBJ1-2	NA	TGTGCCAGCAGGTCCTATGGCTACACCTTC	CASRSYGYTF
TRBV5-4	NA	TRBJ2-1	NA	TGTGCCAGCAGCTTGTCCGAGCCAGCCGATGAGCAGTTCTTC	CASSLSEPADEQFF
TRBV19	NA	TRBJ1-2	NA	TGTGCCAGTAGTATACCACTTAACTATGGCTACACCTTC	CASSIPLNYGYTF
TRBV19	NA	TRBJ2-2	NA	TGTGCCAGTAGTCCTCGACGGTACCTTCGAGGGGAGCTGTTTTTT	CASSPRRYLRGELFF
TRBV23-1	NA	TRBJ1-1	TRBD1	TGCGCCAGCAGTCAAACCCATGGACGGACAGGTAGGACTGAAGCTTTCTTT	CASSQTHGRTGRTEAFF
TRBV30	NA	TRBJ1-4	NA	TGTGCCTGGAGACACGGACGGATCAATGAAAAACTGTTTTTT	CAWRHGRINEKLFF
TRBV2	few	TRBJ2-5	TRBD2	TGTGCCAGCAGTGTTGGGCTAGCGGGGGGAGAGACCCAGTACTTC	CASSVGLAGGETQYF
TRBV2	NA	TRBJ2-2	NA	TGTGCCAGCGACACTCACAATTTCCGGACAGCGGGCACCGGGGAGCTGTTTTTT	CASDTHNFRTAGTGELFF
TRBV27	NA	TRBJ1-5	NA	TGTGCCAGCAGTTCCAGGGCGAGCAATCAGCCCCAGCATTTT	CASSSRASNQPQHF
TRBV30	NA	TRBJ2-3	NA	TGTGCCTGGGGGAGGTCAGGGAACACAGATACGCAGTATTTT	CAWGRSGNTDTQYF
TRBV29-1	NA	TRBJ2-6	NA	TGCAGCGTAGGACAGAAACCCTCTGGGGCCAACGTCCTGACTTTC	CSVGQKPSGANVLTF
TRBV5-1	NA	TRBJ1-1	TRBD1	TGCGCCAGCAGCACAGGAGGACAGGGTATGGAAGCTTTCTTT	CASSTGGQGMEAFF
TRBV18	NA	TRBJ1-1	NA	TGTGCCAGCTCACCACCCGTTACTGAAGCTTTCTTT	CASSPPVTEAFF
TRBV23-1	NA	TRBJ2-1	TRBD1	TGCGCCAGCAGCCCCAATTCCGGGACAGGGGACGATGAGCAGTTCTTC	CASSPNSGTGDDEQFF
TRBV5-1	NA	TRBJ1-6	NA	TGCGCCAGCAGCTTGGGGAACACAGGTTATAATTCACCCCTCCACTTT	CASSLGNTGYNSPLHF
TRBV19	NA	TRBJ1-2	NA	TGTGCCAGCCGGTCGAGGACTAACTATGGCTACACCTTC	CASRSRTNYGYTF
TRBV19	NA	TRBJ2-6	NA	TGTGCCAGTAGTATAAGACGCGCCTCCTCTGGGGCCAACGTCCTGACTTTC	CASSIRRASSGANVLTF
TRBV24-1	NA	TRBJ1-1	TRBD1	TGTGCCACCAGTGGAGGACAGGGGGCATTCGGCACTGAAGCTTTCTTT	CATSGGQGAFGTEAFF
TRBV12-3/TRBV12-4	NA	TRBJ2-7	TRBD1	TGTGCCAGCAGTGCAGGGGGCTCCTACGAGCAGTACTTC	CASSAGGSYEQYF
TRBV5-1	NA	TRBJ2-7	TRBD2	TGCGCCAGCAGCTTGGAACTAGCGGGGGGGCACTACGAGCAGTACTTC	CASSLELAGGHYEQYF
TRBV11-3	once	TRBJ2-5	NA	TGTGCCAGCAGCTTAGGAGGGGGGGGAGTGGGAGAGACCCAGTACTTC	CASSLGGGGVGETQYF
TRBV7-9	once	TRBJ2-2	NA	TGTGCCAGCAGCTTAGGGCAGGGGATCACCGGGGAGCTGTTTTTT	CASSLGQGITGELFF
TRBV10-2	few	TRBJ1-2	NA	TGCGCCAGCAGTGAGACAGGGAGCTATGGCTACACCTTC	CASSETGSYGYTF
TRBV4-2	NA	TRBJ1-2	NA	TGTGCCAGCAGCCAAGATAAGATTCAGGGATACTATGGCTACACCTTC	CASSQDKIQGYYGYTF
TRBV7-8	few	TRBJ2-5	TRBD1	TGTGCCAGCAGCCTGAAACAGGGGGCGACCCAGTACTTC	CASSLKQGATQYF
TRBV19	NA	TRBJ1-6	TRBD1	TGTGCCAGTAGGACAGGGGGCGATTCACCCCTCCACTTT	CASRTGGDSPLHF
TRBV6-5	NA	TRBJ1-3	NA	TGTGCCAGCAGCGCCAACGGGTCTGGAAACACCATATATTTT	CASSANGSGNTIYF
TRBV10-1	NA	TRBJ2-3	NA	TGCGCCAGCAGTGAGCAGACAGGATTGGCAGATACGCAGTATTTT	CASSEQTGLADTQYF
TRBV27	NA	TRBJ1-5	NA	TGTGCCAGCAGTCAAAGGGGGGATCAGCCCCAGCATTTT	CASSQRGDQPQHF
TRBV2	once	TRBJ2-1	NA	TGTGCCAGCAGTGAGGCTGCGAGCTCCTACAATGAGCAGTTCTTC	CASSEAASSYNEQFF
TRBV2	NA	TRBJ2-7	NA	TGTGCCAGCAGTGAAGTAAGGACCCAGTGGGAGCAGTACTTC	CASSEVRTQWEQYF
TRBV11-1	NA	TRBJ1-2	TRBD1	TGTGCCAGCAGCACCCGACAGGGGAGCTATGGCTACACCTTC	CASSTRQGSYGYTF
TRBV19	NA	TRBJ1-6	TRBD1	TGTGCCAGTAGTTTCCGGACAGGGGGGAGCTCCTATAATTCACCCCTCCACTTT	CASSFRTGGSSYNSPLHF
TRBV19	NA	TRBJ1-1	TRBD1	TGTGCCAGTGGGACAGGGATGAACACTGAAGCTTTCTTT	CASGTGMNTEAFF
TRBV28	NA	TRBJ1-5	NA	TGTGCCAGCAGTCGTCAAACAGGGAGGGGCAATCAGCCCCAGCATTTT	CASSRQTGRGNQPQHF
TRBV1	NA	TRBJ2-4	NA	TGCACCAGCAGCCCCTTATTTAGGACTAGTTGGTACATTCAGTACTTC	CTSSPLFRTSWYIQYF
TRBV28	NA	TRBJ2-7	TRBD1	TGTGCCAGCAGGACCGGGACAGGACTTCGCGAGCAGTACTTC	CASRTGTGLREQYF
TRBV5-4	NA	TRBJ2-3	TRBD2	TGTGCCAGCAGCACCACACCGGGACTACCAGCAACAGATACGCAGTATTTT	CASSTTPGLPATDTQYF
TRBV18	NA	TRBJ1-1	NA	TGTGCCAGCTCACTCAGACAGGTTCGCGACACTGAAGCTTTCTTT	CASSLRQVRDTEAFF
TRBV7-7	NA	TRBJ1-3	NA	TGTGCCAGCAGCCTCGGGCGGTTGGCAGCTGGAAACACCATATATTTT	CASSLGRLAAGNTIYF
TRBV3-1/TRBV3-2	NA	TRBJ2-1	NA	TGTGCCAGCAGCCCTGACCTCTGGCCCAATGAGCAGTTCTTC	CASSPDLWPNEQFF
TRBV11-2	few	TRBJ1-3	NA	TGTGCCAGCAGCTTACAGAGCACCATATATTTT	CASSLQSTIYF
TRBV28	NA	TRBJ1-6	NA	TGTGCCAGCAGTTTCAAGGGGTTTAATTCACCCCTCCACTTT	CASSFKGFNSPLHF
TRBV18	NA	TRBJ1-2	NA	TGTGCCAGCTCACCACATGAGCTTTACTATGGCTACACCTTC	CASSPHELYYGYTF
TRBV2	NA	TRBJ1-1	TRBD1	TGTGCCAGCAGTCAGGGGGAGAACACTGAAGCTTTCTTT	CASSQGENTEAFF
TRBV29-1	NA	TRBJ2-1	NA	TGCAGCGCTAGGAAGGTCGGGGGGCCCTACAATGAGCAGTTCTTC	CSARKVGGPYNEQFF
TRBV19	NA	TRBJ2-1	TRBD2	TGTGCCAGTAGTATAGATCCGGCTAGCGGGGGGCTTTACAATGAGCAGTTCTTC	CASSIDPASGGLYNEQFF
TRBV3-1/TRBV3-2	NA	TRBJ1-4	NA	TGTGCCAGCACTCGGACAGCCCAACCTGAAAAACTGTTTTTT	CASTRTAQPEKLFF
TRBV19	NA	TRBJ2-5	TRBD1	TGTGCCAGTAACGACAGGGGGCTTGGGGAGACCCAGTACTTC	CASNDRGLGETQYF
TRBV2	few	TRBJ1-2	TRBD1	TGTGCCAGCAGTGTCCGGACAGGGGCTGGTTACGGCTACACCTTC	CASSVRTGAGYGYTF